Below, 17 T cell receptor beta chains from the same sample are listed, as sequenced in a study of CD4+ T cells in melanoma. The assay was immunoSEQ multiplex PCR, and TCRdb's table has in-frame clones only and misses some. The data show some 150,000 clones, with roughly 91% seen just once and approximately 1.5% held by the top ten. The receptors shown here come from a human donor with melanoma.

The chain uses TRBV19 and TRBJ2-3; 13 bases map to TRBD2. CDR1 is LNHDA, CDR2 SQIVND, per germline (reference sequence). This CDR3 comprises 16 residues. Trimming removed 6 bases from V and 3 bases from J; junction bases left unmatched: 6. The CDR3 loop is CASRPLAGGLTDTQYF. The CDR3 DNA reads as TGTGCCAGTAGGCCACTAGCGGGGGGGCTGACAGATACGCAGTATTTT.

J is TRBJ1-5 and V is TRBV27, with unresolved D. Looked up from germline, CDR1 is MNHEY and CDR2 is SMNVEV (reference sequence). There are 14 residues in the CDR3. The V end was cut by 2 bases, the J end by 11 bases, with 16 bases between. This CDR3 reads CASSLMGGGPTQHF. CDR3 sequence (DNA): TGTGCCAGCAGTTTAATGGGCGGTGGTCCGACCCAGCATTTT.

V is TRBV29-1 and J is TRBJ1-2; TRBD1 aligns across 9 bases. CDR1 is SQVTM, CDR2 ANQGSEA, per germline. CDR3 length: 13 residues. The V gene end was trimmed by 7 bases and the J gene end by 8 bases; junction bases not matched to a gene: 11. The CDR3, as DNA: TGCAGCGCCGTCGGGACAGGGTTCTCGGGCTACACCTTC. Translating gives CSAVGTGFSGYTF.

The chain uses TRBV28 and TRBJ2-1; no reliable D call. Germline values: CDR1 MDHEN, CDR2 SYDVKM. The V gene lost 5 bases and the J gene lost 5 bases, with 13 bases spanning the gap. The CDR3 has 14 residues. The CDR3 DNA is TGTGCCAGCAGTCGACCCGCAGGAAACAATGAGCAGTTCTTC. This codes for CASSRPAGNNEQFF.

This clone appeared once. CDR3 DNA: TGCGCCAGCAGCTTCCCGGGACAGGGGACCCTCAGAGAGACCCAGTACTTC. Translated: CASSFPGQGTLRETQYF. V is TRBV5-1 and J is TRBJ2-5, with 10 nucleotides matching TRBD1. The CDR3 is made up of 17 amino acids. The V and J ends lost 2 bases and 4 bases, in that order; junction bases with no gene match: 11. CDR1 is SGHRS and CDR2 is YFSETQ in the germline V gene.

The rearrangement joins TRBV5-6 to TRBJ1-6; TRBD1 is a possible D gene (6 bases). V was cut by 2 bases and J by 7 bases, with 13 bases left in between. Per germline, CDR1 SGHDT and CDR2 YYEEEE. CDR3 length equals 15 residues. The CDR3 sequence is CASSFPDSENSPLHF. CDR3 nucleotides: TGTGCCAGCAGCTTTCCGGACAGCGAAAATTCACCCCTCCACTTT.

The J gene is TRBJ2-1, the V gene TRBV4-2, with TRBD2 as a possible D gene (6 bases). Trimming shortened V by 0 bases and J by 6 bases, and 15 bases separated the two germline ends. This CDR3 spans 16 amino acids. Germline V CDR1 and CDR2: LGHNA, YNFKEQ. CDR3 region: CASSQDSGTGTNEQFF. CDR3 coding DNA: TGTGCCAGCAGCCAAGACAGTGGGACTGGGACCAATGAGCAGTTCTTC.

The chain couples TRBV2 to TRBJ2-7, with 12 bases fitting TRBD2. V gave up 5 bases and J gave up 2 bases; unmatched junction bases: 4. Germline V CDR1 and CDR2: SNHLY, FYNNEI. The CDR3 sequence is 15 residues long. CDR3 nucleotide sequence: TGTGCCAGCAGTTCGCGACTAGCGGGGGCCTACGAGCAGTACTTC. Amino acid sequence: CASSSRLAGAYEQYF.

The chain has TRBV19 and TRBJ2-3; D unclear. CDR1 and CDR2 (germline): LNHDA, SQIVND (reference sequence). This CDR3 is 11 amino acids long. Between the trimmed V and J ends, which lost 7 bases and 5 bases, there was a span of 7 bases. The DNA of the CDR3 is TGTGCCAGTATTTTCCAAGATACGCAGTATTTT. It specifies CASIFQDTQYF.

The V call is TRBV6-5, the J call TRBJ1-1; 7 bases line up with TRBD1. J lost 5 bases, V lost 7 bases, and 10 bases had no gene match. There are 14 residues in the CDR3. Germline loops: CDR1 MNHEY, CDR2 SVGAGI. DNA of the CDR3: TGTGCCAGCACCGCTACAGGGGTAGGGACTGAAGCTTTCTTT. Protein sequence: CASTATGVGTEAFF.

The chain combines TRBV27 with TRBJ1-2; a weak D match, TRBD1 (5 bases). Germline CDR1 MNHEY, CDR2 SMNVEV (reference sequence). This CDR3 spans 14 amino acids. V lost 3 bases and J lost 5, with 13 bases in between. The CDR3 loop reads CASSFRGGWYGYTF. In DNA, the CDR3 is TGTGCCAGCAGTTTCCGCGGGGGGTGGTATGGCTACACCTTC.

This chain links TRBV4-1 with TRBJ2-5; the D is unclear. The CDR3 spans 16 residues. V was clipped by 2 bases and J by 3 bases, with 16 bases between them. CDR1 and CDR2 (germline): MGHRA, YSYEKL. As DNA, the CDR3 is TGCGCCAGCAGCCAAAACCCCGGGCCCGCGAAAGAGACCCAGTACTTC. Protein product: CASSQNPGPAKETQYF.

The chain links TRBV20-1 to TRBJ2-1; D is ambiguous. Deletions cut 1 base from V and 2 bases from J, with 0 bases between. The CDR3 runs to 11 residues. The germline V gene encodes CDR1 DFQATT and CDR2 SNEGSKA (reference sequence). The CDR3 loop is CSARAYNEQFF. The CDR3 DNA sequence: TGCAGTGCTAGAGCCTACAATGAGCAGTTCTTC.

This clone has only a few counts. The chain couples TRBV7-9 to TRBJ1-1; no firm D call. In germline, CDR1 is SEHNR, CDR2 FQNEAQ (reference sequence). This CDR3 region has 13 residues. The germline V and J ends were trimmed by 1 base and 10 bases, with 13 bases remaining between them. The CDR3 nucleotides are TGTGCCAGCAGCTTAGAGGGTCAGGCTGGAGCTTTCTTT. Protein: CASSLEGQAGAFF.

J is TRBJ2-1 and V is TRBV6-1; D is undetermined. Between the trimmed V and J ends, which lost 4 bases and 7 bases, there was a span of 8 bases. The CDR3 loop spans 12 amino acids. Germline V gene lookup returns CDR1 MNHNS and CDR2 SASEGT. The DNA of the CDR3 is TGTGCCAGCAGTGTCCTAAGAAATGAGCAGTTCTTC. It yields the protein CASSVLRNEQFF.

This clone appeared a single time. The genes are TRBV19 and TRBJ2-4; D uncertain. The germline V and J ends were trimmed by 5 bases and 9 bases, with 14 bases remaining between them. Germline assignment: CDR1 LNHDA and CDR2 SQIVND (reference sequence). This CDR3 contains 13 residues. The DNA for the CDR3 is TGTGCCAGTAGTTCTCGTTCCAGAGGCATTCAGTACTTC. As protein: CASSSRSRGIQYF.

The rearrangement links TRBV2 to TRBJ2-4; D gene uncertain. Trimming left V 4 bases short and J 13 bases short, with 11 bases between. The length of the CDR3 is 11 residues. CDR1 and CDR2 (germline): SNHLY, FYNNEI. The CDR3 reads CASSAERGQYF. For the CDR3, the DNA is TGTGCCAGCAGTGCGGAGCGTGGCCAGTACTTC.